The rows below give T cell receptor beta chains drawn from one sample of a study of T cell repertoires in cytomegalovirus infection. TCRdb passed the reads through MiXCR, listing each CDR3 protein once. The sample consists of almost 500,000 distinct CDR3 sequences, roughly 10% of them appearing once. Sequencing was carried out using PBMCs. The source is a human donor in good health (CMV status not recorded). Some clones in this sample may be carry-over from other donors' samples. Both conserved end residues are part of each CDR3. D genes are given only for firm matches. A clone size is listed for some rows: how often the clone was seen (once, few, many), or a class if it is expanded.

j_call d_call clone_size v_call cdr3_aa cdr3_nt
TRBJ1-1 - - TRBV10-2 CASSGGPVFEAFF TGCGCCAGCAGCGGGGGGCCGGTATTTGAAGCTTTCTTT
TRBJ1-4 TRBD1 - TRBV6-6 CASREGAPREKLFF TGTGCCAGCAGAGAGGGGGCGCCCCGGGAAAAACTGTTTTTT
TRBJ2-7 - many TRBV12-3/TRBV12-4 CASSWDGTSLLEQYF TGTGCCAGCAGTTGGGATGGGACCTCCCTTCTCGAGCAGTACTTC
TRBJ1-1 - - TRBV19 CASSMNTGRNTEAFF TGTGCCAGTAGTATGAACACAGGGAGGAACACTGAAGCTTTCTTT
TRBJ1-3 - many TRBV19 CASKRANSGNTIYF TGTGCCAGTAAACGGGCCAACTCTGGAAACACCATATATTTT
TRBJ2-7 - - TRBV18 CASSPPYEGSPYEQYF TGTGCCAGCTCACCACCCTACGAGGGCAGTCCCTACGAGCAGTACTTC
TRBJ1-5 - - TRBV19 CASSIAGNNQPQHF TGTGCCAGTAGTATAGCAGGGAATAATCAGCCCCAGCATTTT
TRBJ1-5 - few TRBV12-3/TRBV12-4 CASSLVWGSNQPQHF TGTGCCAGCAGTTTAGTCTGGGGAAGCAATCAGCCCCAGCATTTT
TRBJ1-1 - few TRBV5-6 CASSSYVGTEAFF TGTGCCAGCAGCTCCTATGTAGGCACTGAAGCTTTCTTT
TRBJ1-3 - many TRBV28 CASSSRGQRNTIYF TGTGCCAGCAGTTCCCGGGGGCAGCGAAACACCATATATTTT
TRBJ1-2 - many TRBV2 CASSDIVSGGENYGYTF TGTGCCAGCAGTGACATTGTATCTGGGGGTGAGAACTATGGCTACACCTTC
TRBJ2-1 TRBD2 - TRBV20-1 CSATRSGRAPEQFF TGCAGTGCCACCCGCAGCGGGAGGGCCCCTGAGCAGTTCTTC
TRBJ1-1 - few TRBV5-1 CASSLDPRGNTEAFF TGCGCCAGCAGCTTGGATCCCAGGGGGAACACTGAAGCTTTCTTT
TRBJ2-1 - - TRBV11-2 CASSPTGGKRNNEQFF TGTGCCAGCAGTCCTACCGGGGGAAAGCGCAACAATGAGCAGTTCTTC
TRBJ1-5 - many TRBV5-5 CASSVRAASNQPQHF TGTGCCAGCAGCGTCCGGGCCGCGAGCAATCAGCCCCAGCATTTT
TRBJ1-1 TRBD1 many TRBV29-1 CSVEDLPGTELLEAFF TGCAGCGTTGAAGATCTACCCGGGACAGAATTACTTGAAGCTTTCTTT
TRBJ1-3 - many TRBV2 CASSEAVTTSGNTIYF TGTGCCAGCAGTGAAGCTGTCACCACCTCTGGAAACACCATATATTTT
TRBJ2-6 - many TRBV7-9 CASSLAGANVLTF TGTGCCAGCAGCTTAGCTGGGGCCAACGTCCTGACTTTC
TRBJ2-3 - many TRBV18 CASSSPMGQGTDTQYF TGTGCCAGCTCATCACCCATGGGCCAGGGGACAGATACGCAGTATTTT
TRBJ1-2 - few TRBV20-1 CSASMPGLVYGYTF TGCAGTGCTAGCATGCCAGGGCTCGTCTATGGCTACACCTTC
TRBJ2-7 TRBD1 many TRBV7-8 CASSLDRGNEQYF TGTGCCAGCAGCTTGGACAGGGGAAACGAGCAGTACTTC